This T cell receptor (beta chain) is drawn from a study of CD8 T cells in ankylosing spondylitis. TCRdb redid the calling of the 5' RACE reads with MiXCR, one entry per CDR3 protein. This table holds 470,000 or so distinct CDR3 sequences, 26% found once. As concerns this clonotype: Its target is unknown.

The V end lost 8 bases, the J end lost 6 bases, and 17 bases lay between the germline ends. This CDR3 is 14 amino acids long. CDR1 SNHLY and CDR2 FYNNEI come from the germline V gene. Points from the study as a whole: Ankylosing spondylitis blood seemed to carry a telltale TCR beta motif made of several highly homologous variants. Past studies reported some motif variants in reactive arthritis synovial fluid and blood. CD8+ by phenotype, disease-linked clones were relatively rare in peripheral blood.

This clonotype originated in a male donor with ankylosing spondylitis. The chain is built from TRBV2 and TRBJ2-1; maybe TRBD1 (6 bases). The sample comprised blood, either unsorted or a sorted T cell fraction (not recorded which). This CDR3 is CASLRSGTPNEQFF. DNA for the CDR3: TGTGCCAGCCTCAGATCAGGGACACCCAATGAGCAGTTCTTC.